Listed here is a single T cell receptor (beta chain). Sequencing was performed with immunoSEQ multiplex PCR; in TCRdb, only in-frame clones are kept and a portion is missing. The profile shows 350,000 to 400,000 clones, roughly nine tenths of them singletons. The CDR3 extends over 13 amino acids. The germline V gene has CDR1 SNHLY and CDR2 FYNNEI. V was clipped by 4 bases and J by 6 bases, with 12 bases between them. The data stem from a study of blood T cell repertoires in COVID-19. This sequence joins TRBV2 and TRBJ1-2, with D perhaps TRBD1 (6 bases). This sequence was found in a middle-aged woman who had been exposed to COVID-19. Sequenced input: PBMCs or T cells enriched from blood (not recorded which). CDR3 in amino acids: CASSADRAHGYTF. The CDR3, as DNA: TGTGCCAGCAGTGCGGACAGAGCACATGGCTACACCTTC. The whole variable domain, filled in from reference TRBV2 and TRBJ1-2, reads EPEVTQTPSHQVTQMGQEVILRCVPISNHLYFYWYRQILGQKVEFLVSFYNNEISEKSEIFDDQFSVERPDGSNFTLKIRSTKLEDSAMYFCASSADRAHGYTFGSGTRLTVV.